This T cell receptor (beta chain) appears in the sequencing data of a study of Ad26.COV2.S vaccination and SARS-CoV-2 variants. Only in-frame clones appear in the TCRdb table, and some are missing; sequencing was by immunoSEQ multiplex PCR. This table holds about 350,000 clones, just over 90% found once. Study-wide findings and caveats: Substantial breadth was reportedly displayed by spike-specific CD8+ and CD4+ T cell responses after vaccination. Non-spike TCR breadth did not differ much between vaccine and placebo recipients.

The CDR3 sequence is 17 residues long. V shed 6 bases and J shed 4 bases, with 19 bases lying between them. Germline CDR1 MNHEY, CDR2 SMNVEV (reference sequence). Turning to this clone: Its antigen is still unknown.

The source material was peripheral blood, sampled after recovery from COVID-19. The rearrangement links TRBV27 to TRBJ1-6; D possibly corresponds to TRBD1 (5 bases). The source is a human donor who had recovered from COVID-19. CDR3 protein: CASRRESGTGYNSPLHF. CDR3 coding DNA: TGTGCCAGCAGGCGTGAGTCCGGGACCGGGTATAATTCACCCCTCCACTTT.